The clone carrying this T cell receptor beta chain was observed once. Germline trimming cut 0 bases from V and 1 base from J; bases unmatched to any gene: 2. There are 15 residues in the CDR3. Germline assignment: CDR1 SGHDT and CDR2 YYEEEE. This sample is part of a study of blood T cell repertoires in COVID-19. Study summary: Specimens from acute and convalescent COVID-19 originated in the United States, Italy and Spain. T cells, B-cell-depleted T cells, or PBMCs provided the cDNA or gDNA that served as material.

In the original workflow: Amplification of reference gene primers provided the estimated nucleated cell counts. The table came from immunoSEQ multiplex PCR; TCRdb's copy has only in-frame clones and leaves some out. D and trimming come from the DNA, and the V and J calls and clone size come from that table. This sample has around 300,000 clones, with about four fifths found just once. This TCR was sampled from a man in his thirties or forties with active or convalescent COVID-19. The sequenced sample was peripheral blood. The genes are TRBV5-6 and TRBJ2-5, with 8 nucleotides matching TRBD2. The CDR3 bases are TGTGCCAGCAGCTTGGGGCGGGGGGCCCAAGAGACCCAGTACTTC. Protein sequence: CASSLGRGAQETQYF.